This T cell receptor beta chain derives from a study of blood T cell repertoires in COVID-19. CDR3 size: 13 residues. Germline V gene sequence: CDR1 SGHNT, CDR2 YYREEE (reference sequence). V was pared by 4 bases and J by 7 bases, with 11 bases between. TCRdb keeps only in-frame clones here, not all; method: immunoSEQ multiplex PCR. The sample yields under 250,000 clones, 87% seen once. The specimen was PBMCs or T cells enriched from blood (not recorded which). The source of this sequence is a woman in her thirties with acute COVID-19. The chain couples TRBV5-4 to TRBJ2-2; D is uncertain. The CDR3 is CASSNPSGGELFF. The CDR3 region has the DNA TGTGCCAGCAGCAATCCCAGTGGCGGGGAGCTGTTTTTT. Based on the CDR3 plus reference TRBV5-4 and TRBJ2-2, the full variable domain is ETGVTQSPTHLIKTRGQQVTLRCSSQSGHNTVSWYQQALGQGPQFIFQYYREEENGRGNFPPRFSGLQFPNYSSELNVNALELDDSALYLCASSNPSGGELFFGEGSRLTVL.